This is a list of T cell receptor beta chains from one sample in a study of T cells after yellow fever vaccination. MiXCR, applied by TCRdb to the 5' RACE reads, yields one record per CDR3 protein. In the table there are 300,000 to 350,000 distinct CDR3 sequences, approximately 4.2% of which are singletons. This material consisted of PBMCs, taken 5 days after the yellow fever booster vaccination. The receptors here all came from a man between 18 and 35 years old who received the YFV17D yellow fever vaccine. CDR3s include the opening cysteine and the closing phenylalanine or tryptophan. A D gene is named only where the DNA matches it firmly. Only some rows state a clone size, as once, few, many or a class for expanded clones.

size	D	J	V	DNA	CDR3
many	-	TRBJ2-2	TRBV4-3	TGCGCCAGCAGCCCCTGGGCAACAGGTTCGAACACCGGGGAGCTGTTTTTT	CASSPWATGSNTGELFF
few	-	TRBJ2-2	TRBV4-2	TGTGCCAGCAGCCAAGATCAATCTATCGGGGAGCTGTTTTTT	CASSQDQSIGELFF
many	-	TRBJ2-3	TRBV7-9	TGTGCCAGCAAAAGGGACGCGGATACGCAGTATTTT	CASKRDADTQYF
-	-	TRBJ1-2	TRBV7-2	TGTGCCAGCAACTTAAGTGCCAGTGGAGGCTATGGCTACACCTTC	CASNLSASGGYGYTF
many	TRBD2	TRBJ2-1	TRBV5-1	TGCGCCAGCAGCCCCGGGGGGGCCGATGAGCAGTTCTTC	CASSPGGADEQFF
-	-	TRBJ1-2	TRBV7-2	TGTGCCAGCACCGTCCTGGGGGTCCTTTATGGCTACACCTTC	CASTVLGVLYGYTF
-	TRBD1	TRBJ2-5	TRBV5-5	TGTGCCAGCAGCTGGGTCTCCGGGACAGGGGCGGGGGAGACCCAGTACTTC	CASSWVSGTGAGETQYF
few	-	TRBJ1-5	TRBV5-8	TGTGCCAGCAGCTTGCTGTACGGGATAGGTGTGGGCAATCAGCCCCAGCATTTT	CASSLLYGIGVGNQPQHF
few	-	TRBJ1-6	TRBV19	TGTGCCAGTAGTATTTGGGTCGGGAATTCACCCCTCCACTTT	CASSIWVGNSPLHF
-	TRBD1	TRBJ1-5	TRBV7-7	TGTGCTAGCAGACACCGGGACAGGGGGCGCCGGGAGTGCAATCAGCCCCAGCATTTT	CASRHRDRGRRECNQPQHF
many	-	TRBJ1-2	TRBV7-2	TGTGCCAGCAGCTTAGTAGGGTTTGCTGGCTACACCTTC	CASSLVGFAGYTF
many	-	TRBJ1-6	TRBV4-2	TGTGCCAGCAGCCAAGCCATCCAGGGGATAACACCCCTCCACTTT	CASSQAIQGITPLHF
many	-	TRBJ2-7	TRBV7-9	TGTGCCAGCAGCTTATACTCCTACGAGCAGTACTTC	CASSLYSYEQYF
many	-	TRBJ1-5	TRBV5-1	TGCGCCAGCAGCTGGGACACCGATCAGCCCCAGCATTTT	CASSWDTDQPQHF
few	-	TRBJ1-1	TRBV20-1	TGCAGTGCTAGCAAACCAAGACGGACAGCCCAGCGCAACACTGAAGCTTTCTTT	CSASKPRRTAQRNTEAFF
many	TRBD1	TRBJ1-4	TRBV18	TGTGCCAGCTCACCACGGACAGGGACCAATGAAAAACTGTTTTTT	CASSPRTGTNEKLFF
many	TRBD1	TRBJ2-2	TRBV4-3	TGCGCCAGTAGGGACAGGGTGAACACCGGGGAGCTGTTTTTT	CASRDRVNTGELFF
-	-	TRBJ2-7	TRBV5-1	TGCGCCAGCAGCTTGGGACAGGTCGGGGTTGACGAGCAGTACTTC	CASSLGQVGVDEQYF
many	TRBD1	TRBJ1-2	TRBV7-2	TGTGCCAGCAGCTTGGACAGGGGGGCGAACTATGGCTACACCTTC	CASSLDRGANYGYTF
-	-	TRBJ1-1	TRBV11-2	TGTGCCAGCAGCTTAGCTGAAGCTTTCTTT	CASSLAEAFF
-	TRBD2	TRBJ2-1	TRBV9	TGTGCCAGCAGCGTAGCTACAGCGGGGAGATACAATGAGCAGTTCTTC	CASSVATAGRYNEQFF
-	-	TRBJ2-7	TRBV24-1	TGTGCCACCAGTGATTTGCGACAGATCAAGACCTACGAGCAGTACTTC	CATSDLRQIKTYEQYF
many	TRBD2	TRBJ2-1	TRBV7-2	TGTGCCAGCAGCTTCTATCCTTTAGCGGGGGACCTCAATGAGCAGTTCTTC	CASSFYPLAGDLNEQFF
many	TRBD1	TRBJ1-1	TRBV5-1	TGCGCCAGCAGTAACAGGGGGACGGGCACTGAAGCTTTCTTT	CASSNRGTGTEAFF
few	TRBD2	TRBJ2-2	TRBV5-1	TGCGCCAGCAGCTTTTTACGCGGGGGGGCCGCCACCGGGGAGCTGTTTTTT	CASSFLRGGAATGELFF
few	TRBD1	TRBJ2-7	TRBV5-1	TGCGCCAGCAGCGGCCGGGACAGGCCAGTGCGGGGCAGTTCTGGACGCAGCTACGAGCAGTACTTC	CASSGRDRPVRGSSGRSYEQYF
many	-	TRBJ1-1	TRBV2	TGTGCCAGCAGTGAATTTAACACTGAAGCTTTCTTT	CASSEFNTEAFF
-	-	TRBJ2-2	TRBV9	TGTGCCAGCAGCGTAGACACGGGGGACACCGGGGAGCTGTTTTTT	CASSVDTGDTGELFF
few	-	TRBJ2-3	TRBV20-1	TGCAGTGCCTGGCGGAGCACAGATACGCAGTATTTT	CSAWRSTDTQYF
many	TRBD1	TRBJ1-4	TRBV18	TGTGCCAGCTCACCACCAGGACAGGACAATGAAAAACTGTTTTTT	CASSPPGQDNEKLFF
many	TRBD1	TRBJ1-2	TRBV7-3	TGTGCCAGCAGCTCCAGGACAGGGGGTGGCTACACCTTC	CASSSRTGGGYTF
few	-	TRBJ2-3	TRBV20-1	TGCAGTGCCGGAGCTTGGGGTAGGCAAGGCACAGATACGCAGTATTTT	CSAGAWGRQGTDTQYF
few	-	TRBJ1-5	TRBV10-2	TGCGCCAGCGGGTTCAAGAGCAATCAGCCCCAGCATTTT	CASGFKSNQPQHF
-	TRBD2	TRBJ2-1	TRBV20-1	TGCAGTGCTCGCCCTAGCGGGGTAGGCTCCTACAATGAGCAGTTCTTC	CSARPSGVGSYNEQFF
few	TRBD2	TRBJ2-1	TRBV5-6	TGTGCCAGCAGCATAGGACTAGCGGGGGGGCTGTTCCCGTACAATGAGCAGTTCTTC	CASSIGLAGGLFPYNEQFF
-	-	TRBJ1-6	TRBV15	TGTGCCACCAGCAGTGGGGGGTTCCAGATCCTCTCTCCCCAAATTAAGTCACCCCTCCACTTT	CATSSGGFQILSPQIKSPLHF
few	-	TRBJ1-2	TRBV27	TGTGCCAGCAGTCCCGAACAGGGACAAAATGGCTACACCTTC	CASSPEQGQNGYTF
few	TRBD1	TRBJ1-1	TRBV20-1	TGCAGTGCTAGAGTAACCGGGACAGGGTCTGAAGCTTTCTTT	CSARVTGTGSEAFF
-	-	TRBJ2-2	TRBV18	TGTGCCAGCTCACCGTTTGGGGCCTCGAACACCGGGGAGCTGTTTTTT	CASSPFGASNTGELFF
-	-	TRBJ1-1	TRBV4-2	TGTGCCAGCAGCCACGCCTCCGCGAGGGGAACTGAAGCTTTCTTT	CASSHASARGTEAFF
few	-	TRBJ2-7	TRBV7-2	TGTGCCAGCAGCTTAGTCGCTAGCTCCTACGAGCAGTACTTC	CASSLVASSYEQYF
many	TRBD2	TRBJ2-7	TRBV15	TGTGCCACCAGCTGGACCCCCGGTAGCGGGGGGGTATACGAGCAGTACTTC	CATSWTPGSGGVYEQYF
many	TRBD1	TRBJ1-1	TRBV28	TGTGCCAGCAGTTCCCCCCCGGACAGGTACACTGAAGCTTTCTTT	CASSSPPDRYTEAFF
-	-	TRBJ1-1	TRBV28	TGTGCCAGCAGTTTCCCGCTCGGACAGAGGAGCGCTGAAGCTTTCTTT	CASSFPLGQRSAEAFF
few	TRBD2	TRBJ2-3	TRBV12-3/TRBV12-4	TGTGCCAGCAGTTCAGCCGGGAGGGCAGATACGCAGTATTTT	CASSSAGRADTQYF
many	TRBD2	TRBJ2-1	TRBV11-2	TGTGCCAGCAGCTTAGGGCCGCGGGGGGCAGGGAATGAGCAGTTCTTC	CASSLGPRGAGNEQFF
many	TRBD1	TRBJ2-1	TRBV12-3/TRBV12-4	TGTGCCAGCAGTTTAAGGGGACAGGGTAGGAATGAGCAGTTCTTC	CASSLRGQGRNEQFF
few	-	TRBJ2-3	TRBV5-1	TGCGCCAGCAGCAGTGACGGGGGACTAGATACGCAGTATTTT	CASSSDGGLDTQYF
few	-	TRBJ2-3	TRBV4-2	TGTGCCAGCAGCCAAGTCGCACTTGCGTCACCTTCCGATACGCAGTATTTT	CASSQVALASPSDTQYF
many	TRBD2	TRBJ2-7	TRBV11-2	TGTGCCAGCAGACTACCGGGGGGGCCTAGCTCCTACGAGCAGTACTTC	CASRLPGGPSSYEQYF
-	-	TRBJ1-3	TRBV5-6	TGTGCCAGCAGCTTCCTTGTCACCATATATTTT	CASSFLVTIYF
many	TRBD2	TRBJ2-2	TRBV2	TGTGCCAGCAGCACCCGTCTCCTAGCGGGGGCGAACACCGGGGAGCTGTTTTTT	CASSTRLLAGANTGELFF
few	-	TRBJ1-1	TRBV2	TGTGCCAGTGTGAGTTGGGACCCGAACACTGAAGCTTTCTTT	CASVSWDPNTEAFF
many	-	TRBJ1-1	TRBV6-6	TGTGCCAGCAGTTACGGCGGAGCTTTCTTT	CASSYGGAFF
-	-	TRBJ1-2	TRBV20-1	TGCAGTGCTAGAGGCCCGGGGTCCCTGGGGACTAACTATGGCTACACCTTC	CSARGPGSLGTNYGYTF
-	-	TRBJ1-5	TRBV12-3/TRBV12-4	TGTGCCAGCAGTGCGGACAGTCAGGGGCCCCAGCATTTT	CASSADSQGPQHF
-	-	TRBJ1-1	TRBV20-1	TGCAGTGCTAGTAGTGAAATAGACACTGAAGCTTTCTTT	CSASSEIDTEAFF
many	-	TRBJ1-1	TRBV27	TGTGCCAGCAGTTGGACGGCCTTCACTGAAGCTTTCTTT	CASSWTAFTEAFF
few	TRBD2	TRBJ2-7	TRBV7-6	TGTGCCAGCAGCTTAGACTGGCGGGGGGGCTACGAGCAGTACTTC	CASSLDWRGGYEQYF